The following is a TCR beta chain sequence with its context. Assay used: immunoSEQ multiplex PCR; TCRdb lists only in-frame clones, some missing. The sample lists about a million clones, roughly 80% occurring once. The sample belongs to a study of shared clonotypes between healthy human individuals. Input material: memory CD4+ T cells from PBMCs. Regarding subset: CD45RA-negative fraction. This TCR was recovered from a man between 18 and 35 years old in good health. Some clones in this sample may be carry-over from other donors' samples.

The CDR3 DNA reads TGTGCCAGTAGTATCCAAAGCTCTGGAAACACCATATATTTT. Translation: CASSIQSSGNTIYF. The rearrangement links TRBV19 to TRBJ1-3; D is undetermined. This CDR3 has 14 amino acids. Between the trimmed V and J ends, which lost 3 bases and 0 bases, there was a span of 6 bases. Per germline, CDR1 LNHDA and CDR2 SQIVND (reference sequence).